The clone carrying this T cell receptor (beta chain) was seen more than once but under ten times. Germline-derived CDR1 and CDR2 are GTSNPN and SVGIG (reference sequence). V gave up 3 bases and J gave up 4 bases, with 10 bases separating them. This CDR3 has 13 amino acids. Individual cDNA molecules were tagged with unique molecular identifiers. TCRdb passed the 5' RACE reads through MiXCR, listing each CDR3 protein once. The sample holds roughly 48,000 distinct CDR3 sequences, around 8% seen once. These data are taken from a study of early T cells in non-severe SARS-CoV-2 infection. The specimen sequenced was whole blood. The receptor was derived from an adult who was a healthcare worker with PCR-confirmed SARS-CoV-2 infection or an uninfected control (not recorded which). The chain couples TRBV30 to TRBJ2-1, with a tentative D call TRBD2 (5 bases). CDR3 nucleotides: TGTGCCTGGAGCGGGATTTCATACAATGAGCAGTTCTTC. This sequence encodes CAWSGISYNEQFF.